Below, 10 T cell receptor beta chains from the same sample are listed, as sequenced in a study of Graves' ophthalmopathy and Graves' hyperthyroidism. The authors amplified TCR beta CDR3 regions from RNA transcripts. First-round RT-PCR employed HTBI primers, with a second-round multiplex PCR after it. Each CDR3 protein gets one entry after TCRdb re-called the multiplex PCR reads with MiXCR. The sample has more than 550,000 distinct CDR3 sequences, over 40% seen once. Sequencing was performed on peripheral blood. The receptors here all came from an adult man with Graves' ophthalmopathy.

V and J are TRBV25-1 and TRBJ2-5; 7 bases agree with TRBD2. The CDR3 runs 16 residues. Trimming cost V 4 bases and J 4 bases; bases outside gene matches: 12. Germline V gene sequence: CDR1 MGHDK, CDR2 SYGVNS. CDR3 residues: CASSATRGGAGETQYF. The CDR3 region has the DNA TGTGCCAGCAGTGCAACGAGGGGAGGGGCCGGAGAGACCCAGTACTTC. The variable domain in full, with the rest retrieved from reference TRBV25-1 and TRBJ2-5, is EADIYQTPRYLVIGTGKKITLECSQTMGHDKMYWYQQDPGMELHLIHYSYGVNSTEKGDLSSESTVSRIRTEHFPLTLESARPSHTSQYLCASSATRGGAGETQYFGPGTRLLVL.

In its sample, this clonotype was seen many times. The rearrangement joins TRBV14 to TRBJ2-7; D tentatively fits TRBD1 or TRBD2 (5 bases each). There are 12 residues in the CDR3. Germline V gene lookup returns CDR1 SGHDN and CDR2 FVKESK. Trimming took 1 base from V and 6 from J, leaving 7 bases between them. The CDR3 region has the DNA TGTGCCAGCAGCCAAGCGGGGCTCGAGCAGTACTTC. Its protein is CASSQAGLEQYF.

In nucleotides, the CDR3 is TGTGCCAGTAGTACGGACAGGGGGGCCAACGTCCTGACTTTC. It is translated as CASSTDRGANVLTF. The genes are TRBV19 and TRBJ2-6; 7 nucleotides match TRBD1. Germline CDR1 is LNHDA and CDR2 is SQIVND (reference sequence). Germline trimming cut 4 bases from V and 4 bases from J; bases unmatched to any gene: 1. This CDR3 spans 14 amino acids.

This clonotype was seen repeatedly, ten times or more. The chain is built from TRBV11-2 and TRBJ2-7, with D possibly TRBD1 on 6 matching bases. The V gene lost 0 bases and the J gene lost 0 bases, with 15 bases spanning the gap. The CDR3 is 17 residues long. From germline, CDR1 is SGHAT and CDR2 FQNNGV. In DNA form, the CDR3 reads TGTGCCAGCAGCTTAGACAGGGGACCCTCGACCTCCTACGAGCAGTACTTC. This sequence encodes CASSLDRGPSTSYEQYF.

A remark on this clonotype: Compared with germline, one end of the junction differs, possibly owing to a read error. This chain joins TRBV7-3 and TRBJ1-5; the D is unclear. The CDR3 covers 11 residues. Looked up from germline, CDR1 is SGHTA and CDR2 is FQGTGA. The CDR3 spells CASSQDIGQHF. In DNA form, the CDR3 reads TGCGCCAGTAGCCAAGATATCGGACAGCATTTT.

Of note for this clonotype: A much more abundant neighbour one base away suggests this may be a read error. V is TRBV11-1 and J is TRBJ2-5; a weak D match, TRBD1 (5 bases). V was shortened by 3 bases and J by 5 bases, with 22 bases between the two germline ends. The CDR3 has 17 residues. Germline V gene sequence: CDR1 SGHAT, CDR2 FQDESV (reference sequence). The CDR3 here is CASSFPPQGQEAETQYF. In DNA form, the CDR3 reads TGTGCCAGCAGCTTTCCGCCCCAGGGTCAGGAAGCGGAGACCCAGTACTTC.

CDR3 residues: CASSEPVSANEQFF. DNA of the CDR3: TGTGCCAGCAGTGAGCCTGTGTCGGCCAATGAGCAGTTCTTC. The chain combines TRBV2 with TRBJ2-1; no definite D call. V was clipped by 3 bases and J by 6 bases, with 12 bases between them. Germline V gene data show CDR1 as SNHLY and CDR2 as FYNNEI. CDR3 length: 14 residues.

This chain connects TRBV24-1 to TRBJ2-3; 8 bases map to TRBD1. CDR3 length equals 16 residues. The trim removed 5 bases at V and 2 bases at J, leaving 8 bases unmatched. Germline lookup yields CDR1 KGHDR and CDR2 SFDVKD. DNA for the CDR3: TGTGCCACCAGTGCCACCCGGACAGGGACCACAGATACGCAGTATTTT. It specifies CATSATRTGTTDTQYF.

A remark on this clonotype: Germline is not matched at one junction end, which may reflect a read error. The chain is built from TRBV25-1 and TRBJ2-2, with TRBD2 matching over 8 bases. CDR1 and CDR2 from the germline V gene are MGHDK and SYGVNS. The CDR3 has 18 residues. The CDR3 sequence: CASSQDPSGGPNTGELFF. CDR3 bases: TGCGCCAGCAGCCAAGATCCAAGCGGGGGACCGAACACCGGGGAGCTGTTTTTT.

This clonotype has at least ten counts. The J gene is TRBJ1-1, the V gene TRBV7-9, with 12 bases fitting TRBD1. The V gene's germline CDR1 is SEHNR and CDR2 FQNEAQ (reference sequence). CDR3 length equals 16 residues. V was pared by 5 bases and J by 1 base, with 5 bases of the junction left unmatched. The CDR3 region is CASSLKGQGANTEAFF. The CDR3 coding sequence is TGTGCCAGCAGCCTAAAGGGACAGGGGGCGAACACTGAAGCTTTCTTT.